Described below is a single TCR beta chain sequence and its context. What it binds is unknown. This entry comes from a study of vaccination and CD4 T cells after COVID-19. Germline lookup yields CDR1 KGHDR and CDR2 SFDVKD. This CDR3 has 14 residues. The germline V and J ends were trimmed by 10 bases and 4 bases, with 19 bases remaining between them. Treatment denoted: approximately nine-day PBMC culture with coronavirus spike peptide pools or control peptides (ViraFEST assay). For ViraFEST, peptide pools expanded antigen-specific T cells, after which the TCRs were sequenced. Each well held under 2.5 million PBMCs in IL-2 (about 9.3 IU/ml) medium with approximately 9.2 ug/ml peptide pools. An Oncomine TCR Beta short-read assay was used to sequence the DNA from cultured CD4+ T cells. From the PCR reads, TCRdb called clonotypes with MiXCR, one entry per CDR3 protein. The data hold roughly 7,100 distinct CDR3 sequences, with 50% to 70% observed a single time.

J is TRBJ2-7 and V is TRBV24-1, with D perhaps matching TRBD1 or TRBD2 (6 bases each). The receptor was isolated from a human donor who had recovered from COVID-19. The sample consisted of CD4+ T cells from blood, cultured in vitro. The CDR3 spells CATWSPGARYEQYF. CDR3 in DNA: TGTGCCACATGGTCCCCGGGGGCGAGATACGAGCAGTACTTC.